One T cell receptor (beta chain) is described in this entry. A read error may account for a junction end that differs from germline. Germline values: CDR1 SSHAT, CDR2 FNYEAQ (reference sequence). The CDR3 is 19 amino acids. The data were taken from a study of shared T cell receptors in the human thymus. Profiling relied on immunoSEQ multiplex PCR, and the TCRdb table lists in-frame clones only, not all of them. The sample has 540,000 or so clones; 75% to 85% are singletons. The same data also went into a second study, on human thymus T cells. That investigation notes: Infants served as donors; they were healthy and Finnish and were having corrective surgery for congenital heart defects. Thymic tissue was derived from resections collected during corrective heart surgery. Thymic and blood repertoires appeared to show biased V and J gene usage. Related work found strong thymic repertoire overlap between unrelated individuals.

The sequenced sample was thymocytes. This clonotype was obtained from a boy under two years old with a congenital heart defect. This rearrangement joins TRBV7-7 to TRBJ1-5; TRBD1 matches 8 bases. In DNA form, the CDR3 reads TGTGCTAGCAGCTTAGAAGTGGCAGGGGGCATTTTTAGCAATCAGCCCCAGCATTTT. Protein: CASSLEVAGGIFSNQPQHF.